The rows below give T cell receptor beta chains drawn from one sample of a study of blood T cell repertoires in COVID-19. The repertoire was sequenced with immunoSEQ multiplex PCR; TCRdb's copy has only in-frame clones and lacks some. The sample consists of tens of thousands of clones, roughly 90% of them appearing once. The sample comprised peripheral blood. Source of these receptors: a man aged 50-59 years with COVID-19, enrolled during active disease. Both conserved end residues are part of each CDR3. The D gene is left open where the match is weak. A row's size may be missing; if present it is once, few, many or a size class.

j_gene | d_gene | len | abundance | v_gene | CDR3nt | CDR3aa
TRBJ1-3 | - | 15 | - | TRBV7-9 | TGTGCCAGCAGCTTAGGCAGGAACTCTGGAAACACCATATATTTT | CASSLGRNSGNTIYF
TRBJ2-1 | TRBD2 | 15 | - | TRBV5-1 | TGCGCCAGCAGCTTTGGGTGGGAGGGGAACAATGAGCAGTTCTTC | CASSFGWEGNNEQFF
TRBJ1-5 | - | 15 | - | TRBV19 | TGTGCCAGTAGTCTTCCGGGACTTAGCAATCAGCCCCAGCATTTT | CASSLPGLSNQPQHF
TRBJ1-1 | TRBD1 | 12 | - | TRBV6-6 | TGTGCCAGCACCCCCAGGGGGACTGAAGCTTTCTTT | CASTPRGTEAFF
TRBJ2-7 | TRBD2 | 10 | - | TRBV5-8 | TGTGCCAGCAGCGGGGGGACTAGCTACTTC | CASSGGTSYF
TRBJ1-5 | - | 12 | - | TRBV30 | TGTGCCTGCTCGCCAACGGGACAGCCCCAGCATTTT | CACSPTGQPQHF
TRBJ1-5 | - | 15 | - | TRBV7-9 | TGTGCCAGCAGCCCCGAGTCAGGTGGCAATCAGCCCCAGCATTTT | CASSPESGGNQPQHF
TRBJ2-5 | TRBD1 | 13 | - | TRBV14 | TGTGCCAGCAGCCAAGTGCAGGGGGCAGACCAGTACTTC | CASSQVQGADQYF
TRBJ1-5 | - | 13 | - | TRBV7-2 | TGTGCCAGCAGCTTCGGGGTGGCAGAGCCCCAGCATTTT | CASSFGVAEPQHF
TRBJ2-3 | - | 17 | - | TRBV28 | TGTGCCAGCACCCAACAGAGGGGGTCCCCCCCCACAGATACGCAGTATTTT | CASTQQRGSPPTDTQYF
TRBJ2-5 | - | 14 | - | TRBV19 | TGTGCCAGTAGTATTTTGGGCAGGGAAGAGACCCAGTACTTC | CASSILGREETQYF
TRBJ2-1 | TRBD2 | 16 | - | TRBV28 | TGTGCCAGCAGGAAATTGACTAGCGGGGGCTGGCATGAGCAGTTCTTC | CASRKLTSGGWHEQFF
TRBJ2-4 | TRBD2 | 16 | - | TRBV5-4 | TGTGCCAGCAGCTTCCCTAGTCCAGGGAGGGAAAACATTCAGTACTTC | CASSFPSPGRENIQYF
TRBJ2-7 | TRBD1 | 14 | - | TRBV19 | TGTGCCAGTAGTGCGGACAGGGGCGTCCACGAGCAGTACTTC | CASSADRGVHEQYF
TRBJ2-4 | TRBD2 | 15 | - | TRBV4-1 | TGCGCCAGCAGCCAAGATGGGACTAGCAAAAACATTCAGTACTTC | CASSQDGTSKNIQYF
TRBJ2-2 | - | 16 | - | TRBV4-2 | TGTGCCAGCAGCCAAGAAAGTGGAGGACGCGGCGGGGAGCTGTTTTTT | CASSQESGGRGGELFF
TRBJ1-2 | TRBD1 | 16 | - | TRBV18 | TGTGCCAGCTCACCGCTCGGACAGGGGGATAACTATGGCTACACCTTC | CASSPLGQGDNYGYTF
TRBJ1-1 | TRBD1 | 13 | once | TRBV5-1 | TGCGCCACCGGGACAGGGTTGAACACTGAAGCTTTCTTT | CATGTGLNTEAFF
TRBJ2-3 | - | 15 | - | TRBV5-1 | TGCGCCAGCAGCTTGGCCGGCCAGGTGGTAGATACGCAGTATTTT | CASSLAGQVVDTQYF
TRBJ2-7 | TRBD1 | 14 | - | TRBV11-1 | TGTGCCAGCAGCTTAGACAGGGGGTCCTACGAGCAGTACTTC | CASSLDRGSYEQYF
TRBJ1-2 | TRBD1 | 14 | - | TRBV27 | TGTGCCAGCAGTGACGGGACAGGTCCCTATGGCTACACCTTC | CASSDGTGPYGYTF
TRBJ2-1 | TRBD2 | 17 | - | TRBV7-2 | TGTGCCAGCAGCTTAGATTGGAGTAGCGGGCCAACGGGAGGGCAGTTCTTC | CASSLDWSSGPTGGQFF
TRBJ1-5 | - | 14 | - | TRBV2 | TGTGCCAGCAATAAGGGGCCAAGCAATCAGCCCCAGCATTTT | CASNKGPSNQPQHF
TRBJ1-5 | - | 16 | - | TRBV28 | TGTGCCAGCAGCCCAGAGGGATTACAGGGCTCGGAGCCCCAGCATTTT | CASSPEGLQGSEPQHF
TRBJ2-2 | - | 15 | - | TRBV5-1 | TGCGCCAGCAAGACCGGGACACGTGAGACCGGGGAGCTGTTTTTT | CASKTGTRETGELFF
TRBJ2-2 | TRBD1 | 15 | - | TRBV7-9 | TGTGCCAGCAGAAAAGGACAGGGGTGGACCGGGGAGCTGTTTTTT | CASRKGQGWTGELFF
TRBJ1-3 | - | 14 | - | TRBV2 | TGTGCCAGCGGGGGGGTTATTTCTGGAAACACCATATATTTT | CASGGVISGNTIYF
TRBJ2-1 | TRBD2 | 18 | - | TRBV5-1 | TGCGCCAGCAGCTCAGGACTAGCGGGGGAACCCTCCTACAATGAGCAGTTCTTC | CASSSGLAGEPSYNEQFF